Following are 31 T cell receptor beta chains from one sample sequenced in a study of identifying expanded T cells in peripheral blood. TCRdb's table, derived via immunoSEQ multiplex PCR, lists solely in-frame clones and lacks some. The table has 81,000 or so clones, roughly 89% seen once. Material for sequencing was blood. These receptors were taken from a person aged 18 to 70 in good health.

This chain joins TRBV2 and TRBJ1-1; 8 bases are a match to TRBD1. The length of the CDR3 is 13 residues. Germline CDR1 reads SNHLY; CDR2 reads FYNNEI. V lost 4 bases to trimming and J lost 8 bases; unmatched junction nucleotides: 6. CDR3 sequence: CASSVGQALEAFF. Here the CDR3 DNA reads TGTGCCAGCAGTGTGGGACAGGCGTTGGAAGCTTTCTTT. Full variable domain (missing parts from reference TRBV2 and TRBJ1-1): EPEVTQTPSHQVTQMGQEVILRCVPISNHLYFYWYRQILGQKVEFLVSFYNNEISEKSEIFDDQFSVERPDGSNFTLKIRSTKLEDSAMYFCASSVGQALEAFFGQGTRLTVV.

This clone was seen a few times. This chain links TRBV6-6 with TRBJ2-2; 7 positions agree with TRBD1. This CDR3 region has 14 residues. Germline CDR1 is MNHNY and CDR2 is SVGAGI (reference sequence). V was pared by 7 bases and J by 3 bases, with 5 bases of the junction left unmatched. The CDR3 bases are TGTGCCAGCACCCGACAGGGAGACACCGGGGAGCTGTTTTTT. Its translation: CASTRQGDTGELFF.

V is TRBV5-3 and J is TRBJ2-7; 9 bases line up with TRBD2. TRBV5-3 is given ORF status, its function remaining uncertain. Germline trimming cut 4 bases from V and 6 bases from J; bases unmatched to any gene: 11. This CDR3 is built from 15 residues. CDR3: CARSLVGLAGCEQYF. DNA of the CDR3: TGTGCCAGAAGCCTGGTGGGGCTAGCGGGGTGCGAGCAGTACTTC.

V and J are TRBV19 and TRBJ1-1; D gene unclear. The CDR3 consists of 13 residues. The germline gives CDR1 LNHDA, CDR2 SQIVND (reference sequence). Between the trimmed V and J ends, which lost 8 bases and 0 bases, there was a span of 10 bases. CDR3 loop: CASYPGMNTEAFF. The CDR3 coding sequence is TGTGCCAGTTACCCAGGTATGAACACTGAAGCTTTCTTT.

This chain's CDR3 is CASSLETATGELFF. As DNA, the CDR3 is TGCGCCAGCAGCTTGGAGACAGCTACCGGGGAGCTGTTTTTT. The chain recombines TRBV5-1 with TRBJ2-2, with D perhaps matching TRBD1 (5 bases). In germline, CDR1 is SGHRS, CDR2 YFSETQ. Trimming removed 0 bases at V and 5 bases at J, with 8 bases between. This CDR3 contains 14 residues.

The gene calls are TRBV4-3 and TRBJ1-3; D gene uncertain. V was pared by 4 bases and J by 7 bases, with 17 bases between. The CDR3 has 15 residues. CDR1 is LGHNA and CDR2 is YSLEER in the germline V gene. CDR3 sequence reads: CASSLTAQPGNTIYF. The CDR3 nucleotides are TGCGCCAGCAGCCTCACCGCACAGCCCGGGAACACCATATATTTT.

This clone has just one count. The chain recombines TRBV6-1 with TRBJ2-5; D is perhaps TRBD1 (5 bases). This CDR3 is 14 amino acids long. The ends were cut back, 4 bases at V and 1 base at J, with 10 bases in the middle. From germline, CDR1 is MNHNS and CDR2 SASEGT. CDR3 sequence: CASSGAGFQETQYF. The CDR3 region has the DNA TGTGCCAGCAGTGGCGCAGGGTTCCAAGAGACCCAGTACTTC.

The rearrangement joins TRBV28 to TRBJ2-7; D is uncertain. Trimming cost V 0 bases and J 5 bases, with 8 bases left between them. The CDR3 runs 13 residues. Germline CDR1 is MDHEN and CDR2 is SYDVKM. This chain's CDR3 is CASSLWSGDEQYF. The CDR3 bases are TGTGCCAGCAGTTTATGGTCAGGAGACGAGCAGTACTTC.

This clone was observed a single time. The CDR3 here is CASSQAMEGGSYEQYF. DNA of the CDR3: TGTGCCAGCAGCCAAGCAATGGAGGGGGGCTCCTACGAGCAGTACTTC. V and J are TRBV4-2 and TRBJ2-7, with D perhaps given as TRBD1 or TRBD2 (6 bases each). The V gene's germline CDR1 is LGHNA and CDR2 YNFKEQ. This CDR3 comprises 16 residues. V lost 1 base to trimming and J lost 0 bases, with 13 bases between them.

The gene calls are TRBV7-2 and TRBJ2-1, with TRBD2 as a possible D gene (5 bases). V shed 11 bases and J shed 10 bases, with 24 bases lying between them. The CDR3 covers 14 residues. The V gene's germline CDR1 is SGHTA and CDR2 FQGNSA. The chain's CDR3 is CASSGPPMGAEQFF. In DNA form, the CDR3 reads TGTGCCTCCTCTGGACCACCCATGGGAGCCGAGCAGTTCTTC.

The chain employs TRBV28 and TRBJ2-6, with a tentative D call TRBD2 (5 bases). This CDR3 has 17 residues. Germline CDR1 reads MDHEN; CDR2 reads SYDVKM. The V and J ends lost 4 bases and 0 bases respectively, with 13 bases between them. The chain's CDR3 is CASSSQLGSSGANVLTF. The CDR3 DNA sequence: TGTGCCAGCAGTTCCCAACTAGGCAGCTCTGGGGCCAACGTCCTGACTTTC.

V gene TRBV15 combines with J gene TRBJ1-4; weak D call: TRBD1 (5 bases). Trimming took 1 base from V and 8 from J, leaving 14 bases between them. The CDR3 is 15 residues long. Per the germline V gene, CDR1 is LNHNV and CDR2 is YYDKDF (reference sequence). CDR3 sequence reads: CATSRARGTGEKLFF. Here the CDR3 DNA reads TGTGCCACCAGCAGAGCAAGGGGCACGGGGGAAAAACTGTTTTTT.

This clone was seen once. V gene TRBV7-2 combines with J gene TRBJ2-4; D is undetermined. This CDR3 comprises 14 residues. Per the germline V gene, CDR1 is SGHTA and CDR2 is FQGNSA. Trimming removed 5 bases at V and 0 bases at J, with 8 bases between. This CDR3 reads CASSPRLAKNIQYF. The CDR3 region has the DNA TGTGCCAGCAGCCCGCGTTTAGCCAAAAACATTCAGTACTTC.

This clone is medium-sized in the sample. The gene calls are TRBV6-5 and TRBJ1-5; D call uncertain. Trimming took 0 bases from V and 0 from J, leaving 9 bases between them. This CDR3 spans 16 amino acids. CDR1 is MNHEY and CDR2 is SVGAGI in the germline V gene. The CDR3 region has the DNA TGTGCCAGCAGTTACTCTGGCTACGATAGCAATCAGCCCCAGCATTTT. Amino acid sequence: CASSYSGYDSNQPQHF.

The CDR3 DNA follows: TGTGCCAGCAGCGTCACAGGGGGCTGGAATGAGCAGTTCTTC. Its protein product is CASSVTGGWNEQFF. The chain joins TRBV9 to TRBJ2-1, with 9 bases identical to TRBD1. The CDR3 extends over 14 amino acids. V trimming: 2 bases; J trimming: 7 bases; junction bases outside the gene matches: 4. Per the germline V gene, CDR1 is SGDLS and CDR2 is YYNGEE. The complete variable domain, with remaining parts taken from reference TRBV9 and TRBJ2-1, reads DSGVTQTPKHLITATGQRVTLRCSPRSGDLSVYWYQQSLDQGLQFLIQYYNGEERAKGNILERFSAQQFPDLHSELNLSSLELGDSALYFCASSVTGGWNEQFFGPGTRLTVL.

The chain is built from TRBV5-6 and TRBJ2-7; perhaps TRBD1 as D (8 bases). V lost 5 bases, J lost 6 bases, and 18 bases lay in between. Per germline, CDR1 SGHDT and CDR2 YYEEEE. CDR3 size: 14 residues. CDR3 region: CASSKTGGAGEQYF. Written as DNA, the CDR3 is TGTGCCAGCAGTAAAACAGGGGGGGCTGGCGAGCAGTACTTC.

The chain links TRBV15 to TRBJ2-2; TRBD2 is a possible D gene (5 bases). The V end was cut by 1 base, the J end by 1 base, with 10 bases between. Germline CDR1 is LNHNV and CDR2 is YYDKDF (reference sequence). CDR3 length: 16 residues. The CDR3 protein is CATSRAVGVNTGELFF. CDR3 DNA: TGTGCCACCAGCAGAGCGGTGGGAGTGAACACCGGGGAGCTGTTTTTT.

V gene TRBV4-2 combines with J gene TRBJ2-7, with 10 bases aligning to TRBD2. J lost 3 bases, V lost 2 bases, and 22 bases had no gene match. The CDR3 has 21 residues. CDR1 is LGHNA and CDR2 is YNFKEQ in the germline V gene. The CDR3 here is CASSQTVLSGRAELLIYEQYF. The DNA for the CDR3 is TGTGCCAGCAGCCAAACCGTTCTGAGCGGGAGGGCCGAATTACTCATCTACGAGCAGTACTTC.

This chain links TRBV30 with TRBJ1-2, with 10 bases that match TRBD1. V lost 3 bases, J lost 7 bases, and 5 bases stayed unmatched. The CDR3 extends over 13 amino acids. CDR1 GTSNPN and CDR2 SVGIG come from the germline V gene (reference sequence). CDR3 region: CAWSGQGGGGYTF. The CDR3 DNA is TGTGCCTGGAGCGGACAGGGGGGAGGTGGCTACACCTTC. The full variable domain, rest sourced from reference TRBV30 and TRBJ1-2, is SQTIHQWPATLVQPVGSPLSLECTVEGTSNPNLYWYRQAAGRGLQLLFYSVGIGQISSEVPQNLSASRPQDRQFILSSKKLLLSDSGFYLCAWSGQGGGGYTFGSGTRLTVV.

This chain joins TRBV7-6 and TRBJ1-4; D gene ambiguous. Germline V CDR1 and CDR2: SGHVS, FNYEAQ. Trimming stripped 1 base from V and 8 bases from J, with 8 bases between. The CDR3 sequence is 13 residues long. The CDR3 spells CASSLGGGEKLFF. CDR3 DNA: TGTGCCAGCAGCTTAGGAGGAGGGGAAAAACTGTTTTTT.

This clone was seen once. J is TRBJ2-3 and V is TRBV28, with D possibly matching TRBD2 (6 bases). CDR1 is MDHEN and CDR2 is SYDVKM in the germline V gene. Trimming cost V 7 bases and J 7 bases, with 30 bases left between them. The CDR3 extends over 18 amino acids. CDR3 region: CASNSLRTNLSGGNTQYF. The CDR3, as DNA: TGTGCCAGCAACTCCCTTCGGACTAACTTAAGCGGCGGGAATACGCAGTATTTT.

The gene calls are TRBV19 and TRBJ1-5; D is perhaps TRBD1 (5 bases). CDR3 length: 14 residues. V lost 7 bases and J lost 3, with 13 bases in between. Germline lookup yields CDR1 LNHDA and CDR2 SQIVND (reference sequence). CDR3 coding DNA: TGTGCCAGTAAGGGCAGGGCGGTCAATCAGCCCCAGCATTTT. Translated: CASKGRAVNQPQHF.

This sequence joins TRBV6-5 and TRBJ1-4; D is uncertain. Germline-derived CDR1 and CDR2 are MNHEY and SVGAGI. The CDR3 loop spans 13 amino acids. Deletions cut 5 bases from V and 4 bases from J, with 8 bases between. CDR3 coding DNA: TGTGCCAGCAGTGCAGCCCTTAATGAAAAACTGTTTTTT. Translating it yields CASSAALNEKLFF.

V and J are TRBV5-1 and TRBJ2-5; TRBD2 aligns across 12 bases. The CDR3 contains 13 residues. The V gene's germline CDR1 is SGHRS and CDR2 YFSETQ. J was trimmed by 5 bases and V by 7 bases; bases with no gene match: 3. The CDR3 bases are TGCGCCAGCGAAACTAGCGGGGGGGAGACCCAGTACTTC. This encodes CASETSGGETQYF. Full variable domain (outside the CDR3, taken from reference TRBV5-1 and TRBJ2-5): KAGVTQTPRYLIKTRGQQVTLSCSPISGHRSVSWYQQTPGQGLQFLFEYFSETQRNKGNFPGRFSGRQFSNSRSEMNVSTLELGDSALYLCASETSGGETQYFGPGTRLLVL.

The J gene is TRBJ1-3, the V gene TRBV7-9; weak D call: TRBD1 (6 bases). The V gene lost 7 bases and the J gene lost 0 bases, with 25 bases spanning the gap. Germline values: CDR1 SEHNR, CDR2 FQNEAQ (reference sequence). This CDR3 has 19 amino acids. CDR3 in amino acids: CASIPIGGDFRYSGNTIYF. Here the CDR3 DNA reads TGTGCCAGCATACCAATAGGGGGGGACTTTCGGTACTCTGGAAACACCATATATTTT.

The chain is built from TRBV9 and TRBJ2-7; 10 bases agree with TRBD2. The CDR3 is 13 amino acids. Germline CDR1 reads SGDLS; CDR2 reads YYNGEE. The ends lost 5 bases at V and 5 bases at J; junction bases unmatched: 4. CDR3 protein: CASSGGTSDEQYF. The DNA for the CDR3 is TGTGCCAGCAGTGGGGGGACTAGCGACGAGCAGTACTTC.

This chain uses TRBV6-5 with TRBJ1-5; D is perhaps TRBD1 (6 bases). CDR3 length: 14 residues. V lost 6 bases, J lost 3 bases, and 12 bases lay in between. Germline loops: CDR1 MNHEY, CDR2 SVGAGI. The DNA for the CDR3 is TGTGCCAGCAGCCGGACAGTCTCCAATCAGCCCCAGCATTTT. Translated: CASSRTVSNQPQHF.

The CDR3 nucleotides are TGTGCCAGCAGCCGACCCCCTGGGGAAGAGACCCAGTACTTC. The encoded protein is CASSRPPGEETQYF. The rearrangement joins TRBV5-6 to TRBJ2-5; D not certain. V gave up 4 bases and J gave up 3 bases, with 13 bases separating them. The germline V gene encodes CDR1 SGHDT and CDR2 YYEEEE. The CDR3 is 14 residues long.

CDR3 amino acids: CASSLANRGVYEQYF. CDR3 coding DNA: TGTGCCAGCAGCTTAGCTAACCGGGGGGTCTACGAGCAGTACTTC. This chain joins TRBV7-2 and TRBJ2-7; 7 bases align to TRBD2. CDR3 length: 15 amino acids. Germline assignment: CDR1 SGHTA and CDR2 FQGNSA. V trimming: 0 bases; J trimming: 3 bases; junction bases outside the gene matches: 5.

The rearrangement links TRBV28 to TRBJ2-3, with 8 bases fitting TRBD1. The CDR3 totals 18 residues. The germline V gene has CDR1 MDHEN and CDR2 SYDVKM. Trimming took 3 bases from V and 5 from J; bases not matched to a gene: 16. The CDR3 is CASSLRFLFTGTGDTQYF. The CDR3 DNA follows: TGTGCCAGCAGTTTGAGGTTTCTCTTCACAGGGACAGGAGATACGCAGTATTTT.

J is TRBJ1-1 and V is TRBV5-1; no reliable D call. Germline loops: CDR1 SGHRS, CDR2 YFSETQ. The CDR3 is made up of 14 amino acids. V was clipped by 2 bases and J by 1 base, with 9 bases between them. The chain's CDR3 is CASSLDGRNTEAFF. The CDR3, as DNA: TGCGCCAGCAGCTTAGACGGGAGGAACACTGAAGCTTTCTTT.